Listed below are T cell receptor beta chains from one sample, sequenced in a study of CD4 T cells in relation to SARS-CoV-2 and coronaviruses. Profiling relied on immunoSEQ multiplex PCR, and the TCRdb table lists in-frame clones only, not all of them. The table records about 18,000 clones, about 72% of them present only once. The antigens of these receptors remain unknown. The sequenced sample consisted of CD4+ T cells from PBMCs, cultured in vitro. The source is a human donor in good health. Both conserved end residues are part of each CDR3. A D gene is named only where the DNA matches it firmly. Size values are once, few and many counts, or a class for expanded clones, and some rows have none.

d_call: NA
j_call: TRBJ2-1
clone_size: NA
v_call: TRBV19
cdr3_nt: TGTGCCAGTAGTATAACCAACAGCCGGGTGGATGAGCAGTTCTTC
cdr3_aa: CASSITNSRVDEQFF

d_call: TRBD1
j_call: TRBJ2-7
clone_size: NA
v_call: TRBV28
cdr3_nt: TGTGCCAGCATTTCCACGTCCGGGACAGGTTACTACGAGCAGTACTTC
cdr3_aa: CASISTSGTGYYEQYF

d_call: NA
j_call: TRBJ1-5
clone_size: NA
v_call: TRBV12-3/TRBV12-4
cdr3_nt: TGTGCCAGCAGTTTCGCGGGGGTTCAGCCCCAGCATTTT
cdr3_aa: CASSFAGVQPQHF

d_call: NA
j_call: TRBJ2-7
clone_size: NA
v_call: TRBV27
cdr3_nt: TGTGCCAGCAGTTTACAGGGAATCGTCCCCGAGCAGTACTTC
cdr3_aa: CASSLQGIVPEQYF

d_call: NA
j_call: TRBJ2-3
clone_size: NA
v_call: TRBV6-1
cdr3_nt: TGTGCCAGCAGTGATTTAGGGGCTTCAGATACGCAGTATTTT
cdr3_aa: CASSDLGASDTQYF

d_call: NA
j_call: TRBJ2-1
clone_size: NA
v_call: TRBV6-2/TRBV6-3
cdr3_nt: TGTGCCAGCAGTTACCACTCCGACAGCAATGAGCAGTTCTTC
cdr3_aa: CASSYHSDSNEQFF

d_call: TRBD2
j_call: TRBJ2-5
clone_size: NA
v_call: TRBV19
cdr3_nt: TGTGCCAGTAGTATAGATGGGTCCTCCCTAGCGGGCCAAGAGACCCAGTACTTC
cdr3_aa: CASSIDGSSLAGQETQYF

d_call: NA
j_call: TRBJ2-3
clone_size: NA
v_call: TRBV7-9
cdr3_nt: TGTGCCAGCAGCCTACAATGGGGAGATACGCAGTATTTT
cdr3_aa: CASSLQWGDTQYF

d_call: TRBD1
j_call: TRBJ1-4
clone_size: NA
v_call: TRBV5-4
cdr3_nt: TGTGCCAGCAGCGGGATGGGACAGGGGGAGGAAAAACTGTTTTTT
cdr3_aa: CASSGMGQGEEKLFF

d_call: TRBD1
j_call: TRBJ2-2
clone_size: few
v_call: TRBV18
cdr3_nt: TGTGCCAGCTCACCTCCGGGACAGGGGCTTCCCTTGAACACCGGGGAGCTGTTTTTT
cdr3_aa: CASSPPGQGLPLNTGELFF

d_call: NA
j_call: TRBJ2-1
clone_size: once
v_call: TRBV21-1
cdr3_nt: TGTGCCAGCAGCAAACCCCGGGACGTATACAATGAGCAGTTCTTC
cdr3_aa: CASSKPRDVYNEQFF

d_call: NA
j_call: TRBJ2-7
clone_size: NA
v_call: TRBV29-1
cdr3_nt: TGCAGCGTTGGATTCCAGGGGGAGCAGTACTTC
cdr3_aa: CSVGFQGEQYF

d_call: TRBD1
j_call: TRBJ1-1
clone_size: NA
v_call: TRBV28
cdr3_nt: TGTGCCAGCAATATCCCTTCGGGACAGGGGACTTTCTTT
cdr3_aa: CASNIPSGQGTFF

d_call: NA
j_call: TRBJ1-1
clone_size: NA
v_call: TRBV7-3
cdr3_nt: TGTGCCAGCAGCCCCGGGACGTATAATTATGAAGCTTTCTTT
cdr3_aa: CASSPGTYNYEAFF

d_call: NA
j_call: TRBJ2-1
clone_size: NA
v_call: TRBV12-5
cdr3_nt: TGTGCTAGTGGTGACCTGAGGGGCAATGAGCAGTTCTTC
cdr3_aa: CASGDLRGNEQFF

d_call: NA
j_call: TRBJ2-1
clone_size: NA
v_call: TRBV5-1
cdr3_nt: TGCGCCAGCAGCGTCGCGCCGACAGTCAATGAGCAGTTCTTC
cdr3_aa: CASSVAPTVNEQFF

d_call: TRBD2
j_call: TRBJ2-3
clone_size: NA
v_call: TRBV3-1/TRBV3-2
cdr3_nt: TGTGCCAGCAGCTTCAGACTAGCGGGAGGTGCAGATACGCAGTATTTT
cdr3_aa: CASSFRLAGGADTQYF

d_call: TRBD1
j_call: TRBJ2-2
clone_size: NA
v_call: TRBV6-5
cdr3_nt: TGTGCCAGCAGATTACCCTCGACAGGGACCGGGGAGCTGTTTTTT
cdr3_aa: CASRLPSTGTGELFF

d_call: NA
j_call: TRBJ1-2
clone_size: NA
v_call: TRBV6-1
cdr3_nt: TGTGCCAGCAGTGAAGCAGGGTGGGGATGGGATGGCTACACCTTC
cdr3_aa: CASSEAGWGWDGYTF

d_call: NA
j_call: TRBJ2-3
clone_size: NA
v_call: TRBV3-1/TRBV3-2
cdr3_nt: TGTGCCAGCAGCCAATTGGGGGATACGCAGTATTTT
cdr3_aa: CASSQLGDTQYF

d_call: NA
j_call: TRBJ2-1
clone_size: NA
v_call: TRBV27
cdr3_nt: TGTGCCAGCAGCCTCGACAGGACCCCTTTTTACAATGAGCAGTTCTTC
cdr3_aa: CASSLDRTPFYNEQFF

d_call: TRBD2
j_call: TRBJ2-1
clone_size: NA
v_call: TRBV6-1
cdr3_nt: TGTGCCAGCAGTGAAAGGCGGGAGGGCCAAAGTGAGCAGTTCTTC
cdr3_aa: CASSERREGQSEQFF

d_call: NA
j_call: TRBJ1-4
clone_size: NA
v_call: TRBV5-4
cdr3_nt: TGTGCCAGCGCTGATATGACATCCTCGGTATGGTTTTTT
cdr3_aa: CASADMTSSVWFF

d_call: NA
j_call: TRBJ1-1
clone_size: NA
v_call: TRBV2
cdr3_nt: TGTGCCAGCAGTGAGGAGGTATTGAACACTGAAGCTTTCTTT
cdr3_aa: CASSEEVLNTEAFF

d_call: NA
j_call: TRBJ2-1
clone_size: few
v_call: TRBV11-2
cdr3_nt: TGTGCCAGCAGCTTAGATATTGTGGCTAGGACCTACTTCGATGAGCAGTTCTTC
cdr3_aa: CASSLDIVARTYFDEQFF